This T cell receptor (beta chain) comes out of a study of regulatory T cells in long-lasting Graves disease. Findings and caveats of the study: Whereas 900 to 1,000 public clonotypes were shared by new patients, persistent patients shared more, at roughly 3,000. Newly diagnosed disease favored TRBV20-1 and TRBJ2-1 over persistent disease.

This clonotype has a count of ten or more. The antigen remains undetermined. Through Arm-PCR of CDR3 regions and iRepertoire HTBI primers, TCR beta libraries were built. In the original workflow: Identification of gene segments yielded more than 60 TRBV and 12 to 15 TRBJ across samples. TCRdb ran MiXCR on the multiplex PCR reads and lists one entry per CDR3 protein. The V and J calls and clone size are TCRdb's, not the authors'. The sample yields some 410,000 distinct CDR3 sequences, about 15% seen once. Time point described: newly diagnosed GD, antithyroid drugs for less than 3 months. There was RNA extracted from PBMCs, and the TCR library was made from it. Recruitment took place at an endocrinology department in Xi'an, China. The CDR3 is made up of 14 amino acids. V was shortened by 0 bases and J by 0 bases, with 5 bases between the two germline ends. The germline gives CDR1 KGHSH, CDR2 LQKENI. This sample was shared with a second study, whose subject was T cells in Graves' hyperthyroidism and ophthalmopathy.

This receptor was obtained from a woman aged 30 to 39 with Graves disease. This specimen consisted of peripheral blood mononuclear cells (PBMCs), obtained at new diagnosis, from a patient treated with antithyroid drugs. This chain connects TRBV18 to TRBJ2-5; TRBD1 or TRBD2 may be the D gene (5 bases each). The CDR3 DNA follows: TGTGCCAGCTCACCACCGGGGGACCAAGAGACCCAGTACTTC. Translating gives CASSPPGDQETQYF.